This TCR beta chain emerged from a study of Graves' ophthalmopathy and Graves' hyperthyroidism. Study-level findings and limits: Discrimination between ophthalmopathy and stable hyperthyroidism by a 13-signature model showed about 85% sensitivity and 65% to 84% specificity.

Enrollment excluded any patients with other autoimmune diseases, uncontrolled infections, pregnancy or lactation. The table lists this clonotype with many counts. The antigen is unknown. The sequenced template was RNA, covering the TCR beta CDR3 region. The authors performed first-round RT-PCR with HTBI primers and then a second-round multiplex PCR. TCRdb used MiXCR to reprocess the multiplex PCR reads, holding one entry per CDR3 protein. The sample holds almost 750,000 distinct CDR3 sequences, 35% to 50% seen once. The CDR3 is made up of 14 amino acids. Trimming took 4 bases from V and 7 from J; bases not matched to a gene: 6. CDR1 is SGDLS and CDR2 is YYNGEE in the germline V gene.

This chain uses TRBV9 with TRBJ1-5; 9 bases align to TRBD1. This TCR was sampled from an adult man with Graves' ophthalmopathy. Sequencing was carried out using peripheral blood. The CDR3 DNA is TGTGCCAGCAGCTTCGGGACAGGGCGGCAGCCCCAGCATTTT. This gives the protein CASSFGTGRQPQHF.